This record looks at one TCR beta chain sequence and its context. Antigen specificity is unknown. This sample was included in a study of cytomegalovirus exposure and HLA in healthy donors. Findings of the study overall: Association of a missense DCLRE1C variant with TCR beta V- and J-gene trimming was reported in a later analysis. Later analysis revealed greater clonal expansion in HLA-associated TCR beta chains than in equally common others.

In the PCR, 60 Vbeta and 13 Jbeta primers were used. The protocol was immunoSEQ multiplex PCR, while the TCRdb copy is restricted to in-frame clones and leaves out a portion. The sample includes 55,000 to 70,000 clones, roughly 71% of them seen just once. The CDR3 runs 16 residues. Germline V gives CDR1 SGHRS, CDR2 YFSETQ. With 4 bases clipped from V and 7 bases from J, the junction kept 11 bases outside the gene matches. The source is an older woman in good health and CMV-seropositive. J is TRBJ1-1 and V is TRBV5-1; 12 bases align to TRBD1. The material sequenced was PBMCs. In nucleotides, the CDR3 is TGCGCCAGCAGCCGACAAGGGACAGGGGGCGGTGGTGAAGCTTTCTTT. Protein product: CASSRQGTGGGGEAFF.